This T cell receptor (beta chain) was retrieved from a study of tissue T cells after allogeneic stem cell transplantation. Repertoires were generated with immunoSEQ multiplex PCR, while TCRdb's copy carries only in-frame clones and drops some. The sample records tens of thousands of clones, approximately 92% being singletons. This clone was found once. This CDR3 has 15 amino acids. Germline V gives CDR1 SGHTA, CDR2 FQGNSA. After removal of 4 bases from V and 5 bases from J, the junction contained 10 bases not matched to a gene. The sequenced sample was blood, obtained before transplantation. The sequence was obtained from a woman aged 35 to 70 who later had graft-versus-host disease after an allogeneic stem cell transplant. This chain connects TRBV7-2 to TRBJ2-5; TRBD2 matches at 7 bases. In nucleotides, the CDR3 is TGTGCCAGCAGCTCAGGACTAGTTCTAGGGGAGACCCAGTACTTC. Translation: CASSSGLVLGETQYF.